This T cell receptor beta chain was documented in a study of T-cell memory formation after mild COVID-19 (dated by TCRdb to the early 2020s). Background for the entire study: Most TCR sequence clusters were specific to one of the two donors. The cohort comprised two young, previously healthy adult volunteers, one female and one male. In a couple of donors, T-cell clones that expanded and contracted after mild COVID-19 were followed by sequencing TCRalpha and TCRbeta repertoires longitudinally. Broader findings and caveats from the paper: SARS-CoV-2 specificity was not confirmed for the second-wave clones peaking on day 37. Contracting CD4+ clones appeared mostly in the CM and EM memory subsets, whereas CD8+ clones were enriched in EMRA. Balanced CD4/CD8 phenotypes were observed for clones contracting from day 15 to 85, whereas a bias towards CD4+ was observed for a second wave of clones expanding from day 15 to 37. The study included only a couple of mild cases, and larger cohorts that include severe cases with pre-infection samples were judged to be necessary. Some responding clones were detected in pre-infection memory, suggesting pre-existing cross-reactive memory T cells joined the SARS-CoV-2 response.

This clonotype was detected a few times. Its antigen remains undetermined. Base qualities were left out, and no much larger clone turns up one base away. The reads were generated on an Illumina NovaSeq 6000. TCRalpha and TCRbeta cDNA libraries were constructed by 5'RACE with constant-segment primers, with sample barcodes and unique molecular identifiers being introduced. RNA was extracted from every sample with Trizol reagent. The libraries were amplified in two PCR steps, and the second step added a second sample barcode and Illumina TruSeq adapters. Libraries were sequenced on an Illumina NovaSeq with 2 x 150 bp paired-end reads. The study's own analysis went as follows. Reads were demultiplexed and collapsed into UMI-guided consensus sequences with migec v1.2.7. Using mixcr v2.1.11, the UMI consensuses were aligned to TRA and TRB V and J templates and assembled into clonotypes. A clonotype was counted as expanded or contracted only if both edgeR and NoisET called the change significant, with noise models trained on biological replicates. For edgeR calls, the cutoffs were a false discovery rate-adjusted p below 0.01 and a log2 fold-change threshold of 1. As an exploratory analysis of dynamics, max-normalized trajectories of the 1000 most abundant clonotypes were examined with PCA combined with hierarchical clustering. The CD4 or CD8 phenotype of responding clones was assigned using the separately sequenced CD4+ and CD8+ repertoires. The raw public data were reprocessed by TCRdb itself: fastp quality trimming at Q25, MiXCR clonotype calling, in-frame beta chains only. Every entry covers one CDR3 protein and lists the most common genes and DNA from its rows. The V and J calls follow TCRdb's processing rather than the paper's. For this sample there are roughly 300,000 distinct CDR3 sequences; around 15% appear just once. The ten biggest clones cover approximately 23% of the sample.

The CDR3 runs 11 amino acids, cysteine and phenylalanine included. Left in the record is the CDR3 DNA by itself, 33 bases read in frame from the first base. V and J are truncated by 4 bases and 4 bases respectively, leaving an intervening sequence of 6 bases. Via the germline V gene, CDR1 is SQVTM and CDR2 ANQGSEA. Ficoll-Paque density gradient centrifugation was the method used to isolate PBMCs. The V and J segments used are TRBV29-1 and TRBJ2-3; the D call could be TRBD1 or TRBD2, with each sharing 5 bases. The TCR was taken from a young man who had mild COVID-19 (a few samples of this study predate the infection). The sample titles of this study are shuffled in the database, so cell type and time point are left out; the donor was told from shared clones. Sample: PBMCs or a T cell subset sorted from them (not recorded which). DNA sequence: TGCAGCGTTGTGGGGGCAGATACGCAGTATTTT. Its product reads: CSVVGADTQYF.